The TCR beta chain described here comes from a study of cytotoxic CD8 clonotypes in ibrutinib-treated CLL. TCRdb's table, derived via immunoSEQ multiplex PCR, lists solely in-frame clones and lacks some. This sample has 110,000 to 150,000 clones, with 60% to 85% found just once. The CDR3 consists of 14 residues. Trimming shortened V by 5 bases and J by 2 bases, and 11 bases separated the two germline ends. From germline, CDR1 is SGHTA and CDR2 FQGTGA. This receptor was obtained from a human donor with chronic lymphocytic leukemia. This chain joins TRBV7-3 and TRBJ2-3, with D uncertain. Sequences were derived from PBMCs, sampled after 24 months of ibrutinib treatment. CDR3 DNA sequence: TGTGCCAGCAGCCCTGGACCCTTCACAGATACGCAGTATTTT. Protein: CASSPGPFTDTQYF. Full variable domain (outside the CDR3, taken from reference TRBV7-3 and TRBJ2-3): GAGVSQTPSNKVTEKGKYVELRCDPISGHTALYWYRQSLGQGPEFLIYFQGTGAADDSGLPNDRFFAVRPEGSVSTLKIQRTERGDSAVYLCASSPGPFTDTQYFGPGTRLTVL.